Listed below are T cell receptor beta chains from one sample, sequenced in a study of regulatory T cells in long-lasting Graves disease. One entry per CDR3 protein, called by TCRdb with MiXCR from the multiplex PCR reads. Among 510,000 or so distinct CDR3 sequences, approximately 12% were seen once, and the ten largest hold approximately 9.6%. The same sample was also used in a study of T cells in Graves' hyperthyroidism and ophthalmopathy.

The sequenced sample was peripheral blood mononuclear cells (PBMCs), obtained at new diagnosis, from a patient treated with antithyroid drugs. Receptors originate from a woman in her twenties or thirties with Graves disease. CDR3s include the opening cysteine and the closing phenylalanine or tryptophan. A D gene is named only where the DNA matches it firmly. Size is stated for part of the rows, as once, few or many counts, or as a class when the clone is expanded.

j_call | d_call | clone_size | v_call | cdr3_aa | cdr3_nt
TRBJ1-2 | NA | many | TRBV12-3/TRBV12-4 | CASSFTRMVGYTF | TGTGCCAGCAGTTTCACTCGCATGGTTGGCTACACCTTC
TRBJ1-1 | NA | NA | TRBV7-2 | CASTPPGTNTEAFF | TGTGCCAGCACCCCGCCGGGGACGAACACTGAAGCTTTCTTT
TRBJ2-1 | TRBD1 | many | TRBV27 | CASISTDRLNEQFF | TGTGCCAGCATTAGCACGGACAGGTTGAATGAGCAGTTCTTC
TRBJ1-5 | TRBD1 | many | TRBV2 | CASSESRGRGNQPQHF | TGTGCCAGCAGTGAGAGCAGGGGGAGAGGCAATCAGCCCCAGCATTTT
TRBJ2-7 | NA | few | TRBV15 | CATSRGSPGYEQYF | TGTGCCACCAGCAGAGGGTCACCGGGTTACGAGCAGTACTTC
TRBJ2-5 | TRBD1 | many | TRBV20-1 | CSASDRGRGGETQYF | TGCAGTGCTTCGGACAGGGGGCGCGGTGGAGAGACCCAGTACTTC
TRBJ2-5 | TRBD1 | many | TRBV3-1 | CASSPRAGTGQETQYF | TGTGCCAGCAGCCCCCGCGCCGGGACAGGGCAAGAGACCCAGTACTTC
TRBJ2-1 | TRBD1 | many | TRBV7-8 | CASSLRDRVVSEQFF | TGTGCCAGCAGCTTAAGGGACAGGGTGGTTAGCGAGCAGTTCTTC
TRBJ2-3 | TRBD1 | many | TRBV5-1 | CASSLTGGSTDTQYF | TGCGCCAGCAGCTTGACAGGGGGGAGCACAGATACGCAGTATTTT
TRBJ2-5 | NA | many | TRBV3-1 | CASSRRGEETQYF | TGTGCCAGCAGCCGCAGGGGCGAAGAGACCCAGTACTTC